Ten or more counts support the clone carrying this T cell receptor beta chain. Trimming took 5 bases from V and 13 from J; bases not matched to a gene: 13. The CDR3 is 15 amino acids. The germline V gene encodes CDR1 MGHDK and CDR2 SYGVNS. The sample comes from a study of Graves' ophthalmopathy and Graves' hyperthyroidism. Study in general: At initial diagnosis, peripheral blood was obtained, and this preceded any treatment.

Scientists amplified the TCR beta CDR3 regions from RNA transcripts. HTBI primers served in a first-round RT-PCR, which a second-round multiplex PCR followed. In TCRdb, the multiplex PCR reads were re-called with MiXCR into one record per CDR3 protein. This sample carries about 740,000 distinct CDR3 sequences, about 44% of them seen once, and the ten largest clones take 44%. As diagnostic evidence, clinical symptoms, serum thyroxine, TRAb, thyroid ultrasound and orbital computed tomography were relied upon. The chain recombines TRBV25-1 with TRBJ1-6; 8 nucleotides line up with TRBD1. The sequence came from an adult man with Graves' ophthalmopathy. The sample comprised peripheral blood. The CDR3 coding sequence is TGTGCCAGCAGTTTGGGTGGGCAGGGGGCGACTCCCCTCCACTTT. Protein: CASSLGGQGATPLHF.